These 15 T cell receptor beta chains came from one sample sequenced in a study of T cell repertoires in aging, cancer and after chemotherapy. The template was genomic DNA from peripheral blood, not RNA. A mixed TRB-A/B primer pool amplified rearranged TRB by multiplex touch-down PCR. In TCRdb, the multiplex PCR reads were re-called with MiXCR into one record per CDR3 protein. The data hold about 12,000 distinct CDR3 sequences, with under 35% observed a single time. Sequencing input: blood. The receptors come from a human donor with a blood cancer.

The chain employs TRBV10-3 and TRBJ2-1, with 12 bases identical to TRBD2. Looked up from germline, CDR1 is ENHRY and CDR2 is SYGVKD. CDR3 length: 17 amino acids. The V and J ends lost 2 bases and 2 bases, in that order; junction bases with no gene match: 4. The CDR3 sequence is CAISEVTSGGPYNEQFF. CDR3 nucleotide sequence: TGTGCCATCAGTGAGGTGACTAGCGGGGGACCCTACAATGAGCAGTTCTTC.

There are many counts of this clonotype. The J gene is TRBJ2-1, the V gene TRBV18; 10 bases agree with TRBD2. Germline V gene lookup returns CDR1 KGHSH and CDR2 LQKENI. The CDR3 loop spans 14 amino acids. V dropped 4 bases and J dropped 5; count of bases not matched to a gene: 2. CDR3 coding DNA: TGTGCCAGCTCACTTGGACTAGCGGACAATGAGCAGTTCTTC. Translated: CASSLGLADNEQFF.

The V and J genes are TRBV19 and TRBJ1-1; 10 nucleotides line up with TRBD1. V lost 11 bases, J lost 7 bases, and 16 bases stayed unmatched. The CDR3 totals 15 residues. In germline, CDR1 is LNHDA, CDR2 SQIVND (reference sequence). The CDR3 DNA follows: TGTGCCCAGCTATTGACGCGGGACAGGGGACGTGAAGCTTTCTTT. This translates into CAQLLTRDRGREAFF.

The CDR3 DNA reads as TGTGCCAGCAGCTCCCCGAGGGCAGGGCGGTACGAGCAGTACTTC. It specifies CASSSPRAGRYEQYF. The chain has TRBV6-5 and TRBJ2-7; TRBD1 or TRBD2 may be the D gene (5 bases each). Trimming stripped 6 bases from V and 4 bases from J, with 19 bases between. Germline V gene lookup returns CDR1 MNHEY and CDR2 SVGAGI. The length of the CDR3 is 15 residues.

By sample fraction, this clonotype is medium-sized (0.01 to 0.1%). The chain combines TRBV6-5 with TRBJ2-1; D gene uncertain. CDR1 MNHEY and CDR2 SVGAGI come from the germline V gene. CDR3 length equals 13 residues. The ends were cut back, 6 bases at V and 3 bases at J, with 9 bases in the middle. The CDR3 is CASRLTRYNEQFF. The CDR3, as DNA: TGTGCCAGCAGGCTGACTCGCTACAATGAGCAGTTCTTC.

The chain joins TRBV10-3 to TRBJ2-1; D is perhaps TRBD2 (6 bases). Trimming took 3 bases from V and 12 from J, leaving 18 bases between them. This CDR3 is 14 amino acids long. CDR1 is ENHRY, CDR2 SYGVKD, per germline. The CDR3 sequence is CAISDIWASEAQFF. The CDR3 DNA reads TGTGCCATCAGTGACATTTGGGCTAGCGAGGCGCAGTTCTTC.

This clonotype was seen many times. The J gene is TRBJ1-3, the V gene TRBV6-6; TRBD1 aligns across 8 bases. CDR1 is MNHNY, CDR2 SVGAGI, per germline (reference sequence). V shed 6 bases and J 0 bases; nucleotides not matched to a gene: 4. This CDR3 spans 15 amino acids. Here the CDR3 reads CASRYGQGSGNTIYF. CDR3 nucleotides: TGTGCCAGCAGATACGGACAGGGCTCTGGAAACACCATATATTTT.

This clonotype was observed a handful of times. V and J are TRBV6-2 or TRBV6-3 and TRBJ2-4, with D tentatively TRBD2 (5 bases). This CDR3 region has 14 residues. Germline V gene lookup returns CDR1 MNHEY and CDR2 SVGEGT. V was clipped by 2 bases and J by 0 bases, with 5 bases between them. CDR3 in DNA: TGTGCCAGCAGTTACGAGGGAGCCAAAAACATTCAGTACTTC. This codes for CASSYEGAKNIQYF.

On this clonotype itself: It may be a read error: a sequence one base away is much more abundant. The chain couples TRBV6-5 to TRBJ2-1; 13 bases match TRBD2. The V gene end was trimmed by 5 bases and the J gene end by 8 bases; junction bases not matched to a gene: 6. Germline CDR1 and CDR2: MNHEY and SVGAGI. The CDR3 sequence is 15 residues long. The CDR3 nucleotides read TGTGCCAGCAGTACCCTGACTAGCGGGGGGTATGAGCAGTTCTTC. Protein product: CASSTLTSGGYEQFF.

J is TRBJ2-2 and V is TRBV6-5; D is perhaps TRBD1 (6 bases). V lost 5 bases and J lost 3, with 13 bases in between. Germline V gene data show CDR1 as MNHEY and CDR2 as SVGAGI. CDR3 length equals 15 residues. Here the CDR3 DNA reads TGTGCCAGCAGTGACCCGGCAGGGGACACCGGGGAGCTGTTTTTT. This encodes CASSDPAGDTGELFF.

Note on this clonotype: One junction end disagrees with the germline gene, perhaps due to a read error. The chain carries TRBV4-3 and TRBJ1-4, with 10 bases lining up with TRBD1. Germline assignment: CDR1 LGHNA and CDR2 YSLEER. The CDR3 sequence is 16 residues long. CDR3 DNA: TGTGCCAGCAGCCAAGATGTTGGACAGGGGGGAGAAAAACTGTTTTTT. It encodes CASSQDVGQGGEKLFF.

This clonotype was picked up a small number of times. CDR3 residues: CASSYSMGTQETQYF. CDR3 DNA: TGTGCCAGCAGTTACTCGATGGGCACCCAAGAGACCCAGTACTTC. This chain connects TRBV6-5 to TRBJ2-5; D unresolved. CDR1 and CDR2 from the germline V gene are MNHEY and SVGAGI. V was clipped by 0 bases and J by 1 base, with 9 bases between them. The CDR3 contains 15 residues.

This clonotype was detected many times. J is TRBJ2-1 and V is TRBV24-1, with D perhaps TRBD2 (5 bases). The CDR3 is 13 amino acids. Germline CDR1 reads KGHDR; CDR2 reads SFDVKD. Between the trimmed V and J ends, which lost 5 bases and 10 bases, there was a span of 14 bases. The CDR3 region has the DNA TGTGCCACCAGTGCGGACTTGGGGAACGAGCAGTTCTTC. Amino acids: CATSADLGNEQFF.

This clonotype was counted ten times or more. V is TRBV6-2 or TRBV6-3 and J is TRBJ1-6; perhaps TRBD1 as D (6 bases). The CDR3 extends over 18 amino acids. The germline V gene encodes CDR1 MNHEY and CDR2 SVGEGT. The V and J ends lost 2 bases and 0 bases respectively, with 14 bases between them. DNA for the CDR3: TGTGCCAGCAGTTACCCTACCGACAGGAGCTCCTATAATTCACCCCTCCACTTT. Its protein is CASSYPTDRSSYNSPLHF.

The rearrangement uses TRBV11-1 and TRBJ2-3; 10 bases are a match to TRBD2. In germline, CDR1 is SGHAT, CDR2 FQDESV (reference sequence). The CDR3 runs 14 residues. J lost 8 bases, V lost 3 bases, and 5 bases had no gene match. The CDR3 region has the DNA TGTGCCAGCAGCTTTGGACTAGCGGTGCCTACGCAGTATTTT. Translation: CASSFGLAVPTQYF.